A single sample gave rise to the 2 T cell receptor beta chains below, sequenced in a study of T cells after yellow fever vaccination. TCRdb used MiXCR to reprocess the 5' RACE reads, holding one entry per CDR3 protein. The table lists 500,000 to 650,000 distinct CDR3 sequences, 9% to 15% of them singletons. The specimen comprised PBMCs, sampled on the day of the yellow fever booster vaccination. The receptor source for this set is a man aged 25-40 years who received the YFV17D yellow fever vaccine.

This chain links TRBV24-1 with TRBJ2-1; D might be TRBD2 (5 bases). CDR1 and CDR2 (germline): KGHDR, SFDVKD. This CDR3 is 8 amino acids long. The germline V and J ends were trimmed by 12 bases and 11 bases, with 7 bases remaining between them. The CDR3 DNA is TGTGCCTTCGGGAAGCAGTTCTTC. The encoded protein is CAFGKQFF.

This clonotype has a handful of counts. The CDR3 DNA is TGCAGTGCTAGGCCCGACGGTCTGGGGGAGACCCAGTACTTC. Its protein product is CSARPDGLGETQYF. The chain carries TRBV20-1 and TRBJ2-5; D not resolved. Trimming stripped 3 bases from V and 5 bases from J, with 16 bases between. There are 14 residues in the CDR3. Germline-derived CDR1 and CDR2 are DFQATT and SNEGSKA (reference sequence).